The 8 T cell receptor beta chains presented below share a single source sample, sequenced in a study of shared clonotypes between healthy human individuals. Repertoires were generated with immunoSEQ multiplex PCR, while TCRdb's copy carries only in-frame clones and drops some. The table lists 1.4 million or so clones, around 98.5% of them singletons. Sequencing was performed on naive CD4+ T cells sorted from blood. As for subset: CD45RA+ positively selected. These receptors originate from a man aged 30 to 39 in good health.

The chain recombines TRBV6-5 with TRBJ1-5; no reliable D call. This CDR3 region has 13 residues. V gave up 10 bases and J gave up 1 base, with 11 bases separating them. Germline V gives CDR1 MNHEY, CDR2 SVGAGI. CDR3 nucleotides: TGTGCCACCGAACAAGACAGCAATCAGCCCCAGCATTTT. It encodes CATEQDSNQPQHF.

Comment on this clone: An end of the junction does not agree with germline; a read error may underlie this. The chain uses TRBV10-2 and TRBJ2-2, with no clear D. CDR1 and CDR2 (germline): WSHSY, SAAADI. The length of the CDR3 is 15 residues. The CDR3 spells CASSQSPANTGELFF. CDR3 coding DNA: TGCGCCAGCAGTCAGTCCCCCGCGAACACCGGGGAGCTGTTTTTT.

The CDR3 protein is CASSPRASSFATEAFF. The DNA of the CDR3 is TGCGCCAGCAGCCCCCGGGCCAGCAGTTTTGCCACTGAAGCTTTCTTT. The rearrangement joins TRBV5-1 to TRBJ1-1; D gene ambiguous. The CDR3 extends over 16 amino acids. Germline V gene sequence: CDR1 SGHRS, CDR2 YFSETQ. V was trimmed by 4 bases and J by 4 bases, leaving 20 bases between them.

This clone was seen once. The genes are TRBV4-2 and TRBJ1-5, with D possibly being TRBD1 (5 bases). CDR3 size: 14 residues. CDR1 LGHNA and CDR2 YNFKEQ come from the germline V gene. Trimming left V 4 bases short and J 1 base short, with 8 bases between. For the CDR3, the DNA is TGTGCCAGCAGCCCGCGGGACAGCAATCAGCCCCAGCATTTT. As protein: CASSPRDSNQPQHF.

The J gene is TRBJ1-1, the V gene TRBV30; maybe TRBD1 (5 bases). This CDR3 comprises 14 residues. The germline V gene has CDR1 GTSNPN and CDR2 SVGIG (reference sequence). The V end lost 3 bases, the J end lost 1 base, and 12 bases lay between the germline ends. The chain's CDR3 is CAWRIGHGNTEAFF. CDR3 sequence (DNA): TGTGCCTGGAGAATAGGACACGGGAACACTGAAGCTTTCTTT.

This chain connects TRBV28 to TRBJ2-5; no clear D gene. The CDR3 loop spans 15 amino acids. The germline CDR1 and CDR2 sequences are MDHEN and SYDVKM. V was shortened by 6 bases and J by 7 bases, with 21 bases between the two germline ends. The CDR3 bases are TGTGCCAGCAGCTGGTTGGATACACGATTGGGGACCCAGTACTTC. This encodes CASSWLDTRLGTQYF.

CDR3 sequence: CASVLGLSYEQYF. Here the CDR3 DNA reads TGTGCCAGCGTTTTGGGCCTCTCCTACGAGCAGTACTTC. The V gene is TRBV6-1, the J gene TRBJ2-7; D is unresolved. The CDR3 sequence is 13 residues long. Trimming removed 8 bases from V and 0 bases from J, with 11 bases in between. The germline CDR1 and CDR2 sequences are MNHNS and SASEGT.

This chain connects TRBV4-3 to TRBJ1-1; 7 bases map to TRBD1. Unmatched junction bases numbered 11, after V lost 0 bases and J lost 4 bases. Germline CDR1 is LGHNA and CDR2 is YSLEER. CDR3 size: 17 residues. The CDR3 DNA follows: TGCGCCAGCAGCCAAGATGGTAGACAGGGAAGGGGCACTGAAGCTTTCTTT. Protein sequence: CASSQDGRQGRGTEAFF.